The present T cell receptor beta chain was sequenced within a study of blood T cell repertoires in COVID-19. Clones were sequenced by immunoSEQ multiplex PCR, and TCRdb holds only the in-frame ones, with some missing. Of approximately 270,000 clones in the sample, around 84% were seen once. Germline CDR1 reads SGHRS; CDR2 reads YFSETQ. This CDR3 spans 15 amino acids. V gave up 5 bases and J gave up 5 bases; unmatched junction bases: 8. This clone was recorded only once. The sequence derives from a man aged 40-49 years who had recovered from COVID-19. The material sequenced was PBMCs or T cells enriched from blood (not recorded which). The V gene is TRBV5-1, the J gene TRBJ2-1, with 9 nucleotides matching TRBD1. CDR3 residues: CASSQPGQGDNEQFF. The CDR3 bases are TGCGCCAGCAGTCAGCCGGGACAGGGAGACAATGAGCAGTTCTTC.